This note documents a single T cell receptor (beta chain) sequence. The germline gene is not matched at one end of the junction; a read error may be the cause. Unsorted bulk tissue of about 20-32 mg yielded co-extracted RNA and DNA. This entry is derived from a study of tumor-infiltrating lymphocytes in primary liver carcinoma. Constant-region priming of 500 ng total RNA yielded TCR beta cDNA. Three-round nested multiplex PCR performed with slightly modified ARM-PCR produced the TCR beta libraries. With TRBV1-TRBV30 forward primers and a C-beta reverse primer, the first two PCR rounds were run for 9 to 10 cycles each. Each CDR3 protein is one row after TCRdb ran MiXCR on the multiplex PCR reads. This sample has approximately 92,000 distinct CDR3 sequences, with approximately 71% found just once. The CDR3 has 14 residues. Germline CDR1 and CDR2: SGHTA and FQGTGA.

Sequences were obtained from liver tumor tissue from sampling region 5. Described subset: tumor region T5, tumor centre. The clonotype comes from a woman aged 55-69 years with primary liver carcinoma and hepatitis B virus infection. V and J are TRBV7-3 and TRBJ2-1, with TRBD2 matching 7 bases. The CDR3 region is CASSFDKGGNELFF. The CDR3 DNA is TGTGCCAGCAGCTTTGACAAGGGAGGGAATGAGCTGTTCTTC.